The source of this TCR beta chain is a study of blood T cell repertoires in COVID-19. Whole-study context: Spain, Italy and the United States supplied samples that represented acute and convalescent COVID-19.

The length of the CDR3 is 15 residues. Trimming cost V 4 bases and J 0 bases; bases outside gene matches: 2. Per germline, CDR1 LGHDT and CDR2 YNNKEL (reference sequence). Source study methods: Reference gene primer amplification gave estimated nucleated cell counts. The data were produced by immunoSEQ multiplex PCR, yet TCRdb's version contains in-frame clones alone and is incomplete. V, J and clone size reflect that table, while D and trimming were determined from the DNA. The data hold around 68,000 clones, with 80% to 90% observed a single time. The receptor comes from a human donor in a cohort sampled during active COVID-19. The chain carries TRBV3-1 (or the pseudogene TRBV3-2) and TRBJ1-1; 10 bases align to TRBD1. The sequenced sample was peripheral blood. CDR3 in DNA: TGTGCCAGCAGCCGGGGACAGGGGCTGAACACTGAAGCTTTCTTT. The encoded protein is CASSRGQGLNTEAFF.